This TCR beta chain was captured by sequencing in a study of blood T cell repertoires in COVID-19. About the research overall: Samples representing acute and convalescent COVID-19 were sourced from the United States, Italy and Spain. The cDNA or gDNA used as material had been derived from T cells, B-cell-depleted T cells, or PBMCs.

Looked up from germline, CDR1 is MNHEY and CDR2 is SMNVEV (reference sequence). This CDR3 is built from 13 residues. The V and J ends lost 4 bases and 5 bases, in that order; junction bases with no gene match: 2. The authors' processing: Estimated nucleated cell counts came from reference gene primer amplification. Assay: immunoSEQ multiplex PCR; the TCRdb copy retains only in-frame clones and omits some. The V and J calls and clone size come from that table; D and trimming were worked out from the DNA. The repertoire has 300,000 or so clones, around 90% of them found once; the top ten carry 2.9%. This receptor was obtained from a woman in her thirties with COVID-19, enrolled during active disease. The sequenced sample was peripheral blood. The chain recombines TRBV27 with TRBJ2-5, with 9 bases fitting TRBD1. In nucleotides, the CDR3 is TGTGCCAGCAGTTCCGACAGGGGGGAGACCCAGTACTTC. This sequence encodes CASSSDRGETQYF.